The sample holds one count of the clone carrying this T cell receptor beta chain. Its specificity is unknown. Repertoires were generated with immunoSEQ multiplex PCR, while TCRdb's copy carries only in-frame clones and drops some. Of about 27,000 clones in the sample, roughly two thirds were seen once. This record belongs to a study of vaccination effects on CD4 cells after COVID-19. General study points: In the study, convalescent patients were few, and early post-infection timepoints were absent.

After expansion with viral peptide pools in the ViraFEST assay, antigen-specific CD4+ T cells were sequenced. Upon completion of 10 to 11 days in culture, CD4+ T cells were isolated. In the vaccine recipients, nucleocapsid antibodies were negative and there was no prior SARS-CoV-2 infection. Days 3 and 7 saw half the medium replaced with IL-2 medium. V gave up 7 bases and J gave up 3 bases, with 12 bases separating them. The germline gives CDR1 LNHDA, CDR2 SQIVND (reference sequence). The CDR3 has 14 residues. This chain joins TRBV19 and TRBJ2-2; D may be TRBD1 (6 bases). Source: CD4+ T cells from PBMCs cultured with SARS-CoV-2 spike peptides, taken before COVID-19 vaccination. The clonotype was recovered from a human donor who received a COVID-19 vaccine. The CDR3, as DNA: TGTGCCAGTAACCCAGGGGTAGACACCGGGGAGCTGTTTTTT. It encodes CASNPGVDTGELFF.